This TCR beta chain was profiled in a study of spatial heterogeneity in lung cancer. TCRdb re-called the 5' RACE reads through MiXCR, storing one row per CDR3 protein. The sample consists of some 6,200 distinct CDR3 sequences, roughly an eighth of them appearing once. Time point defined: sample taken at primary tumor resection. Broader study findings: Tracking of tumor mutation counts was seen in expanded intratumoral alpha and beta TCR counts.

This clonotype is deemed large. Its antigen is as yet unknown. The length of the CDR3 is 17 residues. CDR1 is LGHNA, CDR2 YSLEER, per germline. Trimming removed 0 bases from V and 0 bases from J, with 12 bases in between. The V and J genes are TRBV4-3 and TRBJ2-1; D is ambiguous. This clonotype originated in a male donor with early-stage non-small cell lung cancer. Source: lung tumor tissue, taken at surgery. CDR3: CASSQENLFSSYNEQFF. CDR3 DNA sequence: TGCGCCAGCAGCCAAGAAAACCTATTTTCCTCCTACAATGAGCAGTTCTTC.